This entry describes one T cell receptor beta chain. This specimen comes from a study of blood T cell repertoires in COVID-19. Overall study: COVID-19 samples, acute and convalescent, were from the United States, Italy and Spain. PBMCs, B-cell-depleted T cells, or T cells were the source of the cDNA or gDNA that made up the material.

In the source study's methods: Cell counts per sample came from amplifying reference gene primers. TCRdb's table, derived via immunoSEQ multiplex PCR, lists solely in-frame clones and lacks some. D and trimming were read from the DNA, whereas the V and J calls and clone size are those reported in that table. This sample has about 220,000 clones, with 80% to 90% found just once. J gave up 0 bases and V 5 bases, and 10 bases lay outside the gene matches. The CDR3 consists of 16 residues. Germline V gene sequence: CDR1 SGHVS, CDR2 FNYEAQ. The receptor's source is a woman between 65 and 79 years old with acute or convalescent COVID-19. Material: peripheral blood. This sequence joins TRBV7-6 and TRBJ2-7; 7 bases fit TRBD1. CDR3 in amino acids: CASSGRQGPSSYEQYF. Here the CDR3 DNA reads TGTGCCAGCAGCGGACGACAGGGCCCCAGCTCCTACGAGCAGTACTTC. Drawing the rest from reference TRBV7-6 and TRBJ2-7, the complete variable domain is GAGVSQSPRYKVTKRGQDVALRCDPISGHVSLYWYRQALGQGPEFLTYFNYEAQQDKSGLPNDRFSAERPEGSISTLTIQRTEQRDSAMYRCASSGRQGPSSYEQYFGPGTRLTVT.